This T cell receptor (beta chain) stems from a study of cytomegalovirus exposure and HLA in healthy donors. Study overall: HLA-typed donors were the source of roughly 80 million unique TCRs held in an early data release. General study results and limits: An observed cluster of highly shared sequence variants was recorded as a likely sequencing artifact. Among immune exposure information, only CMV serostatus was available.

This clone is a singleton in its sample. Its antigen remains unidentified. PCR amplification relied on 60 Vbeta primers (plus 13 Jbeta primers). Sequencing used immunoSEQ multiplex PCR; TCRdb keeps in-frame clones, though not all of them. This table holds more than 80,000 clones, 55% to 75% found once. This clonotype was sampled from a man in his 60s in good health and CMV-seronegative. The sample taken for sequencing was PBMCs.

CDR3 DNA sequence: TGTGCCAGCAGTTCCAGGACAGGGTGGAATGGAGCTTTCTTT. Protein product: CASSSRTGWNGAFF. The V and J genes are TRBV27 and TRBJ1-1; TRBD1 aligns across 8 bases. Germline CDR1 MNHEY, CDR2 SMNVEV (reference sequence). The CDR3 extends over 14 amino acids. The V and J ends lost 4 bases and 10 bases, in that order; junction bases with no gene match: 11.